The source of this T cell receptor (beta chain) is a study of blood T cell repertoires in COVID-19. Study-level information: Whether acute or convalescent, the COVID-19 samples came from the United States, Italy and Spain.

The authors' processing: Amplified reference gene primers provided the basis for estimating nucleated cell counts. Some clones are missing from TCRdb's copy, which holds only in-frame ones; the method was immunoSEQ multiplex PCR. V and J calls and clone size come straight from that table; D and trimming were deduced from the DNA. The profile shows around 210,000 clones, 65% to 90% of them singletons. V dropped 5 bases and J dropped 5 bases, with 12 bases sitting between them. Per the germline V gene, CDR1 is MNHEY and CDR2 is SVGEGT. The CDR3 covers 14 residues. This clone has just one count. This clonotype originated in a man between 50 and 59 years old with COVID-19, enrolled during active disease. The chain carries TRBV6-2 or TRBV6-3 and TRBJ2-2, with D perhaps matching TRBD1 (5 bases). Input material: peripheral blood. The CDR3 sequence is CASSPQGVTGELFF. The CDR3 nucleotides are TGTGCCAGCAGTCCCCAGGGCGTGACCGGGGAGCTGTTTTTT.